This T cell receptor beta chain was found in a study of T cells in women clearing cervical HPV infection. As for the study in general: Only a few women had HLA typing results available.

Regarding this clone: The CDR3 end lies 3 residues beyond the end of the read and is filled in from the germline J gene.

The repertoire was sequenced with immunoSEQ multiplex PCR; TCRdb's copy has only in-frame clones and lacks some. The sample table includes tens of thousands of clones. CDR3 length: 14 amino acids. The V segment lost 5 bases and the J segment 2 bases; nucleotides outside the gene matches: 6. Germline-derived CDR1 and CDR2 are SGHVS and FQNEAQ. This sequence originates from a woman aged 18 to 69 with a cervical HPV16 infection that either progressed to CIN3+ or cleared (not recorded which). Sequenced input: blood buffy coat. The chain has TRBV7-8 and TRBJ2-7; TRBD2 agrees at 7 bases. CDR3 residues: CASSPSGTTYEQYF. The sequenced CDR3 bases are TGTGCCAGCAGCCCTTCCGGGACTACCTACGAG.